Below are 30 T cell receptor beta chains sequenced from a single sample in a study of cytomegalovirus exposure and HLA in healthy donors. PCR involved 60 Vbeta and 13 Jbeta primers. This table comes from immunoSEQ multiplex PCR, and its TCRdb copy is limited to in-frame clones, with some not included. Here the sample spans under 110,000 clones, about 80% being singletons. The material sequenced was PBMCs. All receptors come from a man in his forties or fifties in good health and CMV-seronegative.

The chain couples TRBV11-2 to TRBJ2-3, with D maybe TRBD2 (6 bases). V shed 0 bases and J shed 1 base, with 8 bases lying between them. Looked up from germline, CDR1 is SGHAT and CDR2 is FQNNGV. The length of the CDR3 is 15 residues. CDR3 loop: CASSLDGGGTDTQYF. Written as DNA, the CDR3 is TGTGCCAGCAGCTTAGACGGAGGGGGCACAGATACGCAGTATTTT.

This chain joins TRBV29-1 and TRBJ1-2; 7 bases agree with TRBD1. The CDR3 has 12 residues. With 5 bases clipped from V and 4 bases from J, the junction kept 4 bases outside the gene matches. Germline CDR1 and CDR2: SQVTM and ANQGSEA. CDR3 sequence: CSVIRGIYGYTF. In DNA, the CDR3 is TGCAGCGTTATCAGGGGGATCTATGGCTACACCTTC.

As for this clone: The junction and the germline gene differ at one end; a read error may be behind it. The chain joins TRBV7-9 to TRBJ1-3; D gene uncertain. The germline V gene has CDR1 SEHNR and CDR2 FQNEAQ (reference sequence). The CDR3 has 14 residues. The CDR3 protein is CSSSRVPFENTIYF. CDR3 bases: TGTTCCAGCAGCAGAGTCCCCTTTGAAAACACCATATATTTT.

The CDR3 nucleotides read TGTGCCAGCAGGAAGGGACAGGAGAACACCGGGGAGCTGTTTTTT. It translates to CASRKGQENTGELFF. V gene TRBV27 combines with J gene TRBJ2-2; 8 bases are a match to TRBD1. The CDR3 has 15 amino acids. Germline-derived CDR1 and CDR2 are MNHEY and SMNVEV (reference sequence). The V segment lost 6 bases and the J segment 1 base; nucleotides outside the gene matches: 4.

J is TRBJ1-6 and V is TRBV16; 8 bases match TRBD1. After removal of 6 bases from V and 9 bases from J, the junction contained 10 bases not matched to a gene. This CDR3 is 15 amino acids long. The germline CDR1 and CDR2 sequences are KGHSY and FQNENV. In DNA form, the CDR3 reads TGTGCCAGCAGACGACAGGGGAGGGGGGTTTCACCCCTCCACTTT. This gives the protein CASRRQGRGVSPLHF.

This sequence joins TRBV27 and TRBJ2-5; 9 bases fit TRBD2. CDR1 MNHEY and CDR2 SMNVEV come from the germline V gene (reference sequence). V trimming: 4 bases; J trimming: 5 bases; junction bases outside the gene matches: 5. CDR3 length: 14 amino acids. The CDR3 DNA is TGTGCCAGCAGTTCCCCCGCGGGAGGGGAGACCCAGTACTTC. This sequence encodes CASSSPAGGETQYF.

As to this clone: Other nucleotide sequences from this sample produce the same CDR3. V usage is TRBV6-1 and J usage is TRBJ1-6; the D is unclear. The V end was cut by 6 bases, the J end by 7 bases, with 7 bases between. CDR3 length equals 12 residues. Germline V lookup: CDR1 MNHNS, CDR2 SASEGT. In nucleotides, the CDR3 is TGTGCCAGCAGCGGAGGAAATTCACCCCTCCACTTT. This sequence encodes CASSGGNSPLHF.

V and J are TRBV13 and TRBJ1-2; 10 bases are a match to TRBD1. After removal of 1 base from V and 8 bases from J, the junction contained 7 bases not matched to a gene. This CDR3 has 15 residues. In germline, CDR1 is PRHDT, CDR2 FYEKMQ (reference sequence). The CDR3 sequence: CASSLAGTGVKGYTF. The CDR3 DNA reads as TGTGCCAGCAGCTTAGCGGGGACAGGGGTTAAGGGCTACACCTTC. The full variable domain, completed using reference TRBV13 and TRBJ1-2, is AAGVIQSPRHLIKEKRETATLKCYPIPRHDTVYWYQQGPGQDPQFLISFYEKMQSDKGSIPDRFSAQQFSDYHSELNMSSLELGDSALYFCASSLAGTGVKGYTFGSGTRLTVV.

This clone has more than one count but fewer than ten. This chain connects TRBV9 to TRBJ1-6; a possible D gene is TRBD1 (5 bases). The V and J ends lost 4 bases and 13 bases respectively, with 12 bases between them. Germline CDR1 SGDLS, CDR2 YYNGEE. There are 12 residues in the CDR3. The CDR3 spells CASSQDGGPLHF. CDR3 DNA sequence: TGTGCCAGCAGCCAAGACGGGGGGCCCCTCCACTTT.

This clone was seen a few times. The chain recombines TRBV4-1 with TRBJ2-1; possible D gene TRBD2, 7 bases. Trimming removed 0 bases from V and 12 bases from J, with 12 bases in between. Germline V gives CDR1 MGHRA, CDR2 YSYEKL. The CDR3 is 13 residues long. The CDR3 here is CASSQDGRGGQFF. The CDR3 region has the DNA TGCGCCAGCAGCCAAGATGGTAGGGGGGGGCAGTTCTTC.

The V and J genes are TRBV7-9 and TRBJ1-2; 8 positions agree with TRBD1. Germline loops: CDR1 SEHNR, CDR2 FQNEAQ (reference sequence). With V trimmed by 4 bases and J by 7 bases, 11 bases remained unmatched. This CDR3 comprises 15 residues. CDR3 protein: CASSSQPPGGGGYTF. In DNA, the CDR3 is TGTGCCAGCAGCTCACAACCGCCAGGGGGCGGTGGCTACACCTTC. Complete variable domain (other parts from reference TRBV7-9 and TRBJ1-2): DTGVSQNPRHKITKRGQNVTFRCDPISEHNRLYWYRQTLGQGPEFLTYFQNEAQLEKSRLLSDRFSAERPKGSFSTLEIQRTEQGDSAMYLCASSSQPPGGGGYTFGSGTRLTVV.

CDR3 loop: CASSQGRGLAGRGDTQYF. CDR3 nucleotide sequence: TGTGCCAGCAGCCAAGGGAGGGGCCTAGCGGGGAGGGGAGATACGCAGTATTTT. This chain links TRBV4-2 with TRBJ2-3; 9 bases match TRBD2. J lost 5 bases, V lost 1 base, and 13 bases had no gene match. This CDR3 is 18 amino acids long. CDR1 is LGHNA, CDR2 YNFKEQ, per germline.

V and J are TRBV9 and TRBJ2-3; TRBD2 matches at 8 bases. The CDR3 is 17 residues long. Germline loops: CDR1 SGDLS, CDR2 YYNGEE. Trimming cost V 6 bases and J 1 base; bases outside gene matches: 13. CDR3 region: CASNPYKGTSGTDTQYF. For the CDR3, the DNA is TGTGCCAGCAACCCCTACAAAGGGACTAGTGGCACAGATACGCAGTATTTT.

This clone has only a few counts. The chain uses TRBV15 and TRBJ2-1; 12 bases match TRBD1. With 1 base clipped from V and 9 bases from J, the junction kept 7 bases outside the gene matches. CDR1 is LNHNV and CDR2 is YYDKDF in the germline V gene (reference sequence). This CDR3 has 16 residues. The CDR3 DNA is TGTGCCACCAGCAGAGCCGGGACAGGGGGCAGAGTTGAGCAGTTCTTC. It encodes CATSRAGTGGRVEQFF.

The rearrangement joins TRBV6-1 to TRBJ1-1; TRBD1 might be the D (6 bases). The ends were cut back, 4 bases at V and 10 bases at J, with 16 bases in the middle. In germline, CDR1 is MNHNS, CDR2 SASEGT. The CDR3 has 13 amino acids. In DNA, the CDR3 is TGTGCCAGCAGTGCGGCTCAGGGGCTAGTAGCTTTCTTT. Its protein is CASSAAQGLVAFF.

The chain employs TRBV7-8 and TRBJ1-6; 8 bases are shared with TRBD1. From germline, CDR1 is SGHVS and CDR2 FQNEAQ. The junction had 6 bases not matched to a gene; V was cut back by 5 bases and J by 6 bases. The CDR3 runs 15 residues. CDR3 residues: CASSPGTGFNSPLHF. The CDR3 DNA is TGTGCCAGCAGCCCTGGGACAGGATTTAATTCACCCCTCCACTTT.

The chain combines TRBV7-2 with TRBJ2-7; D unclear. The germline CDR1 and CDR2 sequences are SGHTA and FQGNSA. The length of the CDR3 is 13 residues. The V end lost 5 bases, the J end lost 2 bases, and 10 bases lay between the germline ends. CDR3 sequence: CASSLGGTYEQYV. The CDR3, as DNA: TGTGCCAGCAGCCTAGGCGGCACCTACGAGCAGTACGTC.

This clone occurred once. The chain combines TRBV5-4 with TRBJ2-5; D is possibly TRBD1 (5 bases). The V end was cut by 1 base, the J end by 5 bases, with 9 bases between. CDR1 SGHNT and CDR2 YYREEE come from the germline V gene (reference sequence). The CDR3 has 13 amino acids. In DNA, the CDR3 is TGTGCCAGCAGCTTGTCAGCAGGGGAGACCCAGTACTTC. This translates into CASSLSAGETQYF.

This rearrangement joins TRBV2 to TRBJ1-5; 8 nucleotides agree with TRBD1. The V gene end was trimmed by 6 bases and the J gene end by 2 bases; junction bases not matched to a gene: 6. This CDR3 is 15 amino acids long. Germline lookup yields CDR1 SNHLY and CDR2 FYNNEI. The CDR3 here is CASRDMTGGNQPQHF. The CDR3, as DNA: TGTGCCAGCAGGGATATGACAGGGGGCAATCAGCCCCAGCATTTT.

A word on this clone: The same CDR3 arises from other DNA sequences in this sample as well. The V gene is TRBV12-5, the J gene TRBJ1-6; TRBD1 might be the D (5 bases). The CDR3 contains 15 residues. Looked up from germline, CDR1 is LGHNT and CDR2 is FRNRAP. V was pared by 0 bases and J by 6 bases, with 9 bases between. In DNA form, the CDR3 reads TGTGCTAGTGGTTTGGTACAAGGGGTTAATTCACCCCTCCACTTT. Translated: CASGLVQGVNSPLHF.

The chain employs TRBV5-8 and TRBJ2-7; 12 bases are a match to TRBD1. The V and J ends lost 3 bases and 4 bases, in that order; junction bases with no gene match: 8. The CDR3 runs to 16 residues. Germline V gene sequence: CDR1 SGHTS, CDR2 YDEGEE. Here the CDR3 reads CASSWSRDRGRYEQYV. CDR3 DNA: TGTGCCAGCAGCTGGTCCCGGGACAGGGGGCGGTACGAGCAGTACGTC.

V and J are TRBV27 and TRBJ2-1; possible D gene TRBD1, 5 bases. Trimming removed 4 bases at V and 8 bases at J, with 6 bases between. The germline gives CDR1 MNHEY, CDR2 SMNVEV (reference sequence). CDR3 size: 11 residues. The CDR3 loop reads CASSSGYEQFF. CDR3 bases: TGTGCCAGCAGTTCAGGGTATGAGCAGTTCTTC.

The rearrangement links TRBV5-1 to TRBJ2-2; D uncertain. CDR3 length equals 15 residues. Germline V lookup: CDR1 SGHRS, CDR2 YFSETQ. The V gene lost 2 bases and the J gene lost 1 base, with 9 bases spanning the gap. The CDR3 DNA reads as TGCGCCAGCAGCTTAGTTGCGGTGAACACCGGGGAGCTGTTTTTT. Translating gives CASSLVAVNTGELFF.

This chain connects TRBV5-6 to TRBJ2-5; 7 bases match TRBD1. V shed 3 bases and J 1 base; nucleotides not matched to a gene: 9. Looked up from germline, CDR1 is SGHDT and CDR2 is YYEEEE. The CDR3 runs 16 residues. CDR3 residues: CASSSLGAGGQETQYF. The CDR3 DNA reads TGTGCCAGCAGCTCCCTGGGGGCAGGGGGCCAAGAGACCCAGTACTTC.

This chain connects TRBV13 to TRBJ2-3; possible D gene TRBD2, 5 bases. Trimming took off 5 bases at V and 0 bases at J, with 12 bases between the two ends. The CDR3 covers 15 residues. Looked up from germline, CDR1 is PRHDT and CDR2 is FYEKMQ (reference sequence). CDR3 residues: CASSPERTSTDTQYF. The CDR3 DNA reads as TGTGCCAGCAGCCCTGAGAGGACTAGCACAGATACGCAGTATTTT.

The chain employs TRBV28 and TRBJ1-4; possibly TRBD1 for D (5 bases). With 3 bases removed from V and 4 bases from J, the gap between germline ends came to 15 bases. The length of the CDR3 is 16 residues. CDR1 and CDR2 from the germline V gene are MDHEN and SYDVKM. CDR3 sequence (DNA): TGTGCCAGCAGTTTGGAGGGGAGAGGGTATAATGAAAAACTGTTTTTT. Amino acid sequence: CASSLEGRGYNEKLFF. Full variable domain (remainder filled in from reference TRBV28 and TRBJ1-4): DVKVTQSSRYLVKRTGEKVFLECVQDMDHENMFWYRQDPGLGLRLIYFSYDVKMKEKGDIPEGYSVSREKKERFSLILESASTNQTSMYLCASSLEGRGYNEKLFFGSGTQLSVL.

The chain joins TRBV2 to TRBJ2-7; 7 bases fit TRBD1. This CDR3 has 15 amino acids. Germline V gene data show CDR1 as SNHLY and CDR2 as FYNNEI. V trimming: 6 bases; J trimming: 1 base; junction bases outside the gene matches: 9. In nucleotides, the CDR3 is TGTGCCAGCAGCTTAGTACAGGGGCCTTCCTACGAGCAGTACTTC. This encodes CASSLVQGPSYEQYF.

This clone showed up just once. This chain uses TRBV10-3 with TRBJ1-2, with 12 bases aligning to TRBD1. The CDR3 has 14 amino acids. The V and J ends lost 4 bases and 6 bases, in that order; junction bases with no gene match: 3. The germline CDR1 and CDR2 sequences are ENHRY and SYGVKD. The CDR3 nucleotides read TGTGCCATCAGTGGGGGACAGGGGGCCAATGGCTACACCTTC. Protein sequence: CAISGGQGANGYTF.

This CDR3 is CASSSGINTEAFF. CDR3 nucleotides: TGTGCCAGCAGTTCAGGGATTAACACTGAAGCTTTCTTT. The J gene is TRBJ1-1, the V gene TRBV6-5; D may be TRBD1 (5 bases). Trimming removed 4 bases at V and 2 bases at J, with 8 bases between. The CDR3 runs to 13 residues. Germline CDR1 is MNHEY and CDR2 is SVGAGI.

The chain recombines TRBV28 with TRBJ2-7, with 7 bases matching TRBD1. Trimming took 4 bases from V and 6 from J; bases not matched to a gene: 15. Germline CDR1 reads MDHEN; CDR2 reads SYDVKM. The length of the CDR3 is 16 residues. CDR3 region: CASSSPGQSFGVEQYV. Written as DNA, the CDR3 is TGTGCCAGCAGTTCCCCGGGACAGTCGTTTGGAGTCGAGCAGTACGTC.